This T cell receptor (beta chain) stems from a study of T cell repertoires in cytomegalovirus infection. This CDR3 comprises 14 residues. V was cut by 7 bases and J by 6 bases, with 18 bases left in between. The germline CDR1 and CDR2 sequences are SEHNR and FQNEAQ (reference sequence). Whole-study results and caveats: Frequencies of public TCR beta families were cumulated, and this identified carriers of CMV plus the relevant HLA. Ex vivo responses were dominated by HLA-C-restricted CMV-specific TCR beta clonotypes.

A single record per CDR3 protein comes from TCRdb applying MiXCR to the reads. The table lists 110,000 to 150,000 distinct CDR3 sequences, over 25% of them singletons, with roughly half in the top ten. There are a few counts of this clonotype. The antigen is undetermined. The chain uses TRBV7-9 and TRBJ1-1, with TRBD1 as a possible D gene (5 bases). This material consisted of CD8+ T cells from cultured PBMCs, taken from culture after CMV antigen stimulation. The TCR was taken from a human donor in good health (CMV status not recorded). Some clones in this sample may be carry-over from other donors' samples. CDR3 region: CASKEGGVRAEAFF. As DNA, the CDR3 is TGTGCCAGCAAAGAGGGAGGGGTAAGAGCTGAAGCTTTCTTT.